The rows below give T cell receptor beta chains drawn from one sample of a study of T cell repertoires in cytomegalovirus infection. These receptors' targets are unknown. MiXCR, run by TCRdb on the reads, gives a single entry per CDR3 protein. Among around 710,000 distinct CDR3 sequences listed, almost 30% were seen once. Here the sequenced sample was cultured CD8+ T cells from PBMCs, taken from culture after CMV antigen stimulation. These receptors came from a human donor in good health (CMV status not recorded). Some clones in this sample may be carry-over from other donors' samples. The CDR3 runs from the conserved cysteine through the conserved F or W. The D gene is left open where the match is weak. Clone size is given for some rows only: seen once, a few or many times, or a class if the clone is expanded.

cdr3_nt cdr3_aa clone_size j_call d_call v_call
TGTGCCAGCAGCCCAGAGGTGGTCAGGACCCAGTACTTC CASSPEVVRTQYF - TRBJ2-5 - TRBV7-9
TGTGCCAGCAGTACTACCGAGGGGGAAAGGACTGAAGCTTTCTTT CASSTTEGERTEAFF - TRBJ1-1 - TRBV12-3/TRBV12-4
TGTGCCAGCAGAGCAGGGGACTCTGGAAACACCATATATTTT CASRAGDSGNTIYF few TRBJ1-3 - TRBV9
TGTGCCACCAGCAGAGAACAGGGGGCTTTCCAAGAGACCCAGTACTTC CATSREQGAFQETQYF - TRBJ2-5 TRBD1 TRBV15
TGTGCCAGCAGTTACTCCGGACAGGGAGGACAGCCCCAGCATTTT CASSYSGQGGQPQHF - TRBJ1-5 TRBD1 TRBV6-5
TGTGCCAGCAGCTGGTTTTCCATTGAGACAGAGGCCTACAATGAGCAGTTCTTC CASSWFSIETEAYNEQFF many TRBJ2-1 - TRBV7-2
TGTGCCAGCAGTCCTATCGGACTAGCGGGGGGCCCTGTGAGTACAGATACGCAGTATTTT CASSPIGLAGGPVSTDTQYF few TRBJ2-3 TRBD2 TRBV27
TGTGCCAGCACCCAGACCGGTGACACTGAAGCTTTCTTT CASTQTGDTEAFF - TRBJ1-1 - TRBV6-8
TGTGCCAGCAGCTCTAGACTAGCGGGGGGGCTAGATACGCAGTATTTT CASSSRLAGGLDTQYF many TRBJ2-3 TRBD2 TRBV7-2
TGTGCCAGCGCCCTAGGGGGGGCGCAAGAGACCCAGTACTTC CASALGGAQETQYF - TRBJ2-5 - TRBV12-3/TRBV12-4
TGTGCCAGCAGGTCGACAGGAAGCTCCTATAATTCACCCCTCCACTTT CASRSTGSSYNSPLHF - TRBJ1-6 - TRBV5-5